This T cell receptor beta chain was captured by sequencing in a study of cytomegalovirus exposure and HLA in healthy donors. Researchers ran the PCR with 60 Vbeta and 13 Jbeta primers. Sequenced by immunoSEQ multiplex PCR; TCRdb stores in-frame clones only, minus some. The profile shows more than 95,000 clones, 78% of them singletons. CDR3 length: 13 residues. Germline values: CDR1 MNHEY, CDR2 SMNVEV (reference sequence). V was cut by 6 bases and J by 6 bases, with 15 bases left in between. This clonotype was obtained from a woman between 35 and 50 years old in good health and CMV-seronegative. Sequencing input: PBMCs. V is TRBV27 and J is TRBJ2-7; TRBD2 is a possible D gene (6 bases). The CDR3 loop is CASRGGRVFEQYF. The CDR3 coding sequence is TGTGCCAGCAGGGGGGGTCGGGTCTTCGAGCAGTACTTC.